This is a list of T cell receptor beta chains from one sample in a study of shared clonotypes between healthy human individuals. Generated by immunoSEQ multiplex PCR, the TCRdb table keeps only in-frame clones and is missing some. The repertoire holds approximately 1,500,000 clones, with approximately 98% as singletons. Sequenced: naive CD4+ T cells sorted from blood. The receptors were gathered from a man aged 25-45 years in good health. The CDR3 runs from the conserved cysteine through the conserved F or W. A D gene is named only where the DNA matches it firmly. Clone size, where shown, is once, few, many, or a class for clones that have expanded.

V gene	J gene	D gene	clone size	CDR3 DNA	CDR3 protein
TRBV7-9	TRBJ1-5	TRBD1	.	TGTGCCAGCAGCTCCCGGACAGGCCAGGGGGGCAATCAGCCCCAGCATTTT	CASSSRTGQGGNQPQHF
TRBV6-1	TRBJ2-1	TRBD2	.	TGTGCCAGCAGTGTCACCGGGACTAGCTTCAACAATGAGCAGTTCTTC	CASSVTGTSFNNEQFF
TRBV5-1	TRBJ2-1	TRBD2	.	TGCGCCAGCAGCCCCCGGGGACTAGCGGGAGTCCGCTCCTACAATGAGCAGTTCTTC	CASSPRGLAGVRSYNEQFF
TRBV7-3	TRBJ1-1	.	.	TGTGCCAGCAGCCCGCTAGGAGGGGAAACTGAAGCTTTCTTT	CASSPLGGETEAFF
TRBV19	TRBJ2-7	TRBD1	.	TGTGCCAGTAGTATGGTGGACAGGGGGCCTGGGGAGCAGTACTTC	CASSMVDRGPGEQYF
TRBV19	TRBJ2-5	.	.	TGTGCCAGTAGTCAAGGACGGCTACAAGAGACCCAGTACTTC	CASSQGRLQETQYF
TRBV9	TRBJ2-3	TRBD2	.	TGTGCCAGCAGCGTAATAGCGGGAGCACCAGATACGCAGTATTTT	CASSVIAGAPDTQYF
TRBV5-4	TRBJ2-7	.	.	TGTGCCAGCAGCTTGCCGGGATTCGGGCTCGAGCAGTACTTC	CASSLPGFGLEQYF
TRBV28	TRBJ2-7	TRBD1	.	TGTGCCAGCAGTTTATCACGACAGGGGGCTTACGAGCAGTACTTC	CASSLSRQGAYEQYF
TRBV19	TRBJ2-1	.	once	TGTGCCAGTAGTAAACGGGGCGACTCCTACAATGAGCAGTTCTTC	CASSKRGDSYNEQFF
TRBV11-3	TRBJ2-3	.	.	TGTGCCAGCAGCCCCAGGGGGGGAGGCACAGATACGCAGTATTTT	CASSPRGGGTDTQYF
TRBV15	TRBJ2-1	.	once	TGTGCCACCAGCACCGACTATAGCTCCTACAATGAGCAGTTCTTC	CATSTDYSSYNEQFF
TRBV9	TRBJ2-1	TRBD2	.	TGTGCCAGCAGCTTTGGACTAGCTGCCTACAATGAGCAGTTCTTC	CASSFGLAAYNEQFF
TRBV30	TRBJ1-2	.	.	TGTGCCTGGACTATCACACCGGGTTTTAGTTATGGCTACACCTTC	CAWTITPGFSYGYTF
TRBV18	TRBJ2-7	.	once	TGTGCCAGCTCACCAAGCCGGGACGGAGGCCGCGAGCAGTACTTC	CASSPSRDGGREQYF
TRBV7-3	TRBJ2-1	.	.	TGTGCCAGCAGCAGAGACAAAGGGGGACGTGAGCAGTTCTTC	CASSRDKGGREQFF
TRBV5-8	TRBJ1-5	TRBD1	.	TGTGCCAGCAGCTTGGGCCCCGGGACAGACAGCTATTTT	CASSLGPGTDSYF
TRBV5-1	TRBJ2-5	TRBD2	.	TGCGCCAGCAGCCCGGGTGGGACTAGCGGGAGGCGAGAGACCCAGTACTTC	CASSPGGTSGRRETQYF
TRBV6-5	TRBJ2-7	TRBD1	.	TGTGCCAGCACCAGGGACAGGGATTCCTACGAGCAGTACTTC	CASTRDRDSYEQYF
TRBV20-1	TRBJ2-7	.	.	TGCAGTGCGATCCGGACTGAGCAGTACTTC	CSAIRTEQYF
TRBV7-2	TRBJ2-1	TRBD2	.	TGTGCCAGCAGCCCTCGACTAGCGGTGGGGAATGAGCAGTTCTTC	CASSPRLAVGNEQFF
TRBV10-2	TRBJ2-5	TRBD1	once	TGCGCCAGCAGTGAGATGGGACAGGTTATGGAGACCCAGTACTTC	CASSEMGQVMETQYF
TRBV14	TRBJ2-3	TRBD2	.	TGTGCCAGCAGCCCGAGAACTAGCGCGACGGACACAGATACGCAGTATTTT	CASSPRTSATDTDTQYF
TRBV6-5	TRBJ1-1	.	.	TGTGCCAGCAGACCTACATTCTCAGAAGCTTTCTTT	CASRPTFSEAFF
TRBV10-2	TRBJ2-2	.	.	TGCGCCAGCACGCGGGGCTCCGGGGAGCTGTTTTTT	CASTRGSGELFF
TRBV28	TRBJ2-5	TRBD1	.	TGTGCCAGCAGTCCCGAGGGACAGGACCTGCGGGAGACCCAGTACTTC	CASSPEGQDLRETQYF
TRBV5-4	TRBJ1-2	TRBD1	.	TGTGCCAGCAGCGTACCGGGACAGGGGCCTGGCTACACCTTC	CASSVPGQGPGYTF
TRBV5-1	TRBJ1-4	.	.	TGCGCCAGCAGCTTGGGGTATGGTGAAAAACTGTTTTTT	CASSLGYGEKLFF
TRBV4-1	TRBJ1-2	.	.	TGCGCCAGCAGCCAAGATGGTCAGGGGAATGTTTATGGCTACACCTTC	CASSQDGQGNVYGYTF
TRBV9	TRBJ2-1	TRBD2	.	TGTGCCAGCAGCGCCGGACTAGCGGGATTCAATGAGCAGTTCTTC	CASSAGLAGFNEQFF
TRBV6-5	TRBJ2-1	TRBD2	.	TGTGCCAGCAGCCCGGGACTACCCGGCCGGGAGCAGTTCTTC	CASSPGLPGREQFF
TRBV19	TRBJ2-7	.	.	TGTGCCAGTAGTATAGATCTTTCGAGCGTCGTCTACGAGCAGTACTTC	CASSIDLSSVVYEQYF
TRBV29-1	TRBJ1-4	TRBD1	.	TGCAGCGTCCAAGGGGGCGGGTATGAAAAACTGTTTTTT	CSVQGGGYEKLFF
TRBV7-2	TRBJ1-2	TRBD1	.	TGTGCCAGCAGCTTAGGGAGCCAGGGGGCGGGTGGCTACACCTTC	CASSLGSQGAGGYTF
TRBV30	TRBJ2-7	.	.	TGTGCCTGGCGGATATCCTACGAGCAGTACTTC	CAWRISYEQYF
TRBV10-3	TRBJ2-1	TRBD2	.	TGTGCCACGAACAAGGGACTAGCGGGAGTTGAGCAGTTCTTC	CATNKGLAGVEQFF
TRBV2	TRBJ2-1	.	.	TGTGCCAGCCGAACATCAAGGGGAACCTACAATGAGCAGTTCTTC	CASRTSRGTYNEQFF
TRBV28	TRBJ2-7	TRBD1	.	TGTGCCAGCAGTTTCCTGACAGGGGGCTACGAGCAGTACTTC	CASSFLTGGYEQYF
TRBV5-1	TRBJ2-3	TRBD2	.	TGCGCCAGCTCCGGGCTAGCGGGACACACAGATACGCAGTATTTT	CASSGLAGHTDTQYF
TRBV18	TRBJ1-4	.	.	TGTGCCAGCTCTCCAAGCCGCGGCGAAAAACTGTTTTTT	CASSPSRGEKLFF
TRBV18	TRBJ2-3	.	.	TGTGCCAGCTCACCCCCGTCTTTATCAGATACGCAGTATTTT	CASSPPSLSDTQYF
TRBV10-3	TRBJ1-1	.	once	TGTGCCATCAGCGGGACAAGGAGGGGGAAAGAAGCTTTCTTT	CAISGTRRGKEAFF
TRBV7-9	TRBJ2-1	TRBD2	.	TGTGCCAGCAGCTTTCAGCGGGGCGCCTACAATGAGCAGTTCTTC	CASSFQRGAYNEQFF
TRBV5-1	TRBJ1-1	TRBD1	.	TGCGCCAGCAGCACGGGACAGATGAACACTGAAGCTTTCTTT	CASSTGQMNTEAFF
TRBV19	TRBJ2-2	.	.	TGTGCCAGTAGTATATCCGGGGCCACCGGGGAGCTGTTTTTT	CASSISGATGELFF
TRBV5-1	TRBJ1-4	TRBD1	.	TGCGCCAGCAGCTTACGGACAGGGTCAAGGGAAAAACTGTTTTTT	CASSLRTGSREKLFF
TRBV2	TRBJ2-4	TRBD2	.	TGTGCCAGCAGTCGGACTAGCGGGAGATCAAACATTCAGTACTTC	CASSRTSGRSNIQYF
TRBV28	TRBJ2-1	TRBD2	once	TGTGCCAGCAGCCCCCCTCAGCTAGCGGGCTACAATGAGCAGTTCTTC	CASSPPQLAGYNEQFF
TRBV5-6	TRBJ2-1	TRBD2	.	TGTGCCAGCGGGACGGGGAGGGCCTCCAATGAGCAGTTCTTC	CASGTGRASNEQFF
TRBV19	TRBJ2-2	.	.	TGTGCCAGTAGTCCCATAAAGTCCGGGGAGCTGTTTTTT	CASSPIKSGELFF
TRBV7-2	TRBJ2-3	.	.	TGTGCCAGCAGCTTAGACAGAATCACAGATACGCAGTATTTT	CASSLDRITDTQYF
TRBV5-4	TRBJ2-3	TRBD1	.	TGTGCCAGCAGTTCTGAGGGACAGGGGGCGTATACGCAGTATTTT	CASSSEGQGAYTQYF
TRBV2	TRBJ2-7	.	.	TGTGCCAGCAGATCGGGGAGCTCCTACGAGCAGTACTTC	CASRSGSSYEQYF
TRBV11-2	TRBJ2-7	.	.	TGTGCCAGCAGCTTAACGCCCGGCAGGTCTATTGGCGAGCAGTACTTC	CASSLTPGRSIGEQYF
TRBV19	TRBJ2-3	TRBD2	.	TGTGCCAGCCTGGGACTAGCGGGAGCTTCGGCTACGCAGTATTTT	CASLGLAGASATQYF
TRBV21-1	TRBJ2-2	.	.	TGTGCCAGCAGCACAAGCCCCCTAGCGGGAACTGCCGGGGAGCTGTTTTTT	CASSTSPLAGTAGELFF
TRBV28	TRBJ2-4	.	.	TGTGCCAGCAGTCCTAGGGGGTTCATTAAAAACATTCAGTACTTC	CASSPRGFIKNIQYF